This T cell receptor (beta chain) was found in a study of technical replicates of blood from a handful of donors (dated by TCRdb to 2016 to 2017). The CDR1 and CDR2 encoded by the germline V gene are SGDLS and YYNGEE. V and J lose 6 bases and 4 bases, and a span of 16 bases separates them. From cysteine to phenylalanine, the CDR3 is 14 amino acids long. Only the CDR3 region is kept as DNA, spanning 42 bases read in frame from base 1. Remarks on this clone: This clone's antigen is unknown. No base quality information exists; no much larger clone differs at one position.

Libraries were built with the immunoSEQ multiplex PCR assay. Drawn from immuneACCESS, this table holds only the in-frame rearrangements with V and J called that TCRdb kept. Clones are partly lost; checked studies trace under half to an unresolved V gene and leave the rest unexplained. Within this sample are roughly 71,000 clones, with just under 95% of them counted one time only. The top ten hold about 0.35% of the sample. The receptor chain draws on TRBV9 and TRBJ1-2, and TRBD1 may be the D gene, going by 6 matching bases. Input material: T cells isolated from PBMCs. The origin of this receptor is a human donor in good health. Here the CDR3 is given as CASTVGGPGYGYTF. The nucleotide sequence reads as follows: TGTGCCAGCACTGTGGGGGGGCCAGGCTATGGCTACACCTTC.